The T cell receptor beta chain described here comes from a study of T cell responses to AZD1222 COVID-19 vaccine. This CDR3 has 13 amino acids. Germline assignment: CDR1 SGHTA and CDR2 FQGTGA. V was trimmed by 7 bases and J by 4 bases, leaving 11 bases between them. Some clones are missing from TCRdb's copy, which holds only in-frame ones; the method was immunoSEQ multiplex PCR. The sample records about 140,000 clones, 84% being singletons. This chain uses TRBV7-3 with TRBJ2-4; D remains unclear. This TCR was recovered from an adult in good health. The sequencing here drew on peripheral blood, taken on day 0 of AZD1222 vaccination. The CDR3 sequence: CASNRQEKNIQYF. In DNA form, the CDR3 reads TGTGCCAGCAATCGGCAGGAGAAAAACATTCAGTACTTC.